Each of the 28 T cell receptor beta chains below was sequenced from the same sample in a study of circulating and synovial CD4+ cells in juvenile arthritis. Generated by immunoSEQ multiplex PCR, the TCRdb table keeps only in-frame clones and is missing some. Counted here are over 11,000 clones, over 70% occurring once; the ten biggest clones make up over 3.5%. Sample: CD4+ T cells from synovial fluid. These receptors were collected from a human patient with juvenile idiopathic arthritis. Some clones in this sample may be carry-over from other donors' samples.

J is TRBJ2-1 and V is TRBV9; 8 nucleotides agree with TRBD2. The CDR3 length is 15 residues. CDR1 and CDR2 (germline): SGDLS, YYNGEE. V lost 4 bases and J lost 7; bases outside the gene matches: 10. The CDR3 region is CASSHGAGVGNEQFF. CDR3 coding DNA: TGTGCCAGCAGCCATGGAGCGGGAGTAGGTAATGAGCAGTTCTTC.

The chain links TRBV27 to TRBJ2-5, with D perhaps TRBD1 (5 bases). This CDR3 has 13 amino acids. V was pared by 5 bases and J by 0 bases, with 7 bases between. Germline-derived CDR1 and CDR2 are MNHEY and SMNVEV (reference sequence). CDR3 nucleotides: TGTGCCAGCAGTGTGACAGACCAAGAGACCCAGTACTTC. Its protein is CASSVTDQETQYF.

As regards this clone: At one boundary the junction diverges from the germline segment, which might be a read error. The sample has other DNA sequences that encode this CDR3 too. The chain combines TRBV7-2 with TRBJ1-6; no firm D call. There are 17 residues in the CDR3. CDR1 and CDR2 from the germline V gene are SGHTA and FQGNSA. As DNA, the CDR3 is TGTGCCAGCAGCTTACAAGACACCCACCGTCCAAATTCCCCCCTCCACTTT. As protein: CASSLQDTHRPNSPLHF. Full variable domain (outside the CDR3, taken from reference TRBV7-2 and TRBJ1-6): GAGVSQSPSNKVTEKGKDVELRCDPISGHTALYWYRQSLGQGLEFLIYFQGNSAPDKSGLPSDRFSAERTGGSVSTLTIQRTQQEDSAVYLCASSLQDTHRPNSPLHFGNGTRLTVT.

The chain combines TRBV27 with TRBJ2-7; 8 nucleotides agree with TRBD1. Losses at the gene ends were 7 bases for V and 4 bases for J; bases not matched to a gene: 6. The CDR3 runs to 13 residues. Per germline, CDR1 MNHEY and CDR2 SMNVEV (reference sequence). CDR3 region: CASTRTGTYEQYF. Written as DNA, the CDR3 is TGTGCCAGCACCCGGACAGGGACGTACGAGCAGTACTTC.

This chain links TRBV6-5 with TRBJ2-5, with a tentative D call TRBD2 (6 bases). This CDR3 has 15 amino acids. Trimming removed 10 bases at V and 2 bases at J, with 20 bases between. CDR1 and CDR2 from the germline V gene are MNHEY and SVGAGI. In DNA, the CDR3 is TGTGCCATCGGTCTGGGGGTAGCGGCACAAGAGACCCAGTACTTC. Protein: CAIGLGVAAQETQYF.

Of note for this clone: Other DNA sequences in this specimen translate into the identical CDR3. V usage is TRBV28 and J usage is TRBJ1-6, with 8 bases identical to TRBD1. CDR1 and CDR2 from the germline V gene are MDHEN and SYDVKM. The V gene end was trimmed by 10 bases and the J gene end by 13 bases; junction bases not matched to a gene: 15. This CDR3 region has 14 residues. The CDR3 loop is CAIGGTGGSSPLHF. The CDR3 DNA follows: TGTGCCATTGGGGGTACAGGGGGGAGTTCCCCCCTCCACTTT.

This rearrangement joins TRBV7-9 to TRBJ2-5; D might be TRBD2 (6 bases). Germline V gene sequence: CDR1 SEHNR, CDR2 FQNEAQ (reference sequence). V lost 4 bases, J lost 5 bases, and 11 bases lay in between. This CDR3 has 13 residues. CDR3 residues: CASSYGGVETQYF. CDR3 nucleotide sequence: TGTGCCAGCAGCTATGGCGGGGTGGAGACCCAGTACTTC.

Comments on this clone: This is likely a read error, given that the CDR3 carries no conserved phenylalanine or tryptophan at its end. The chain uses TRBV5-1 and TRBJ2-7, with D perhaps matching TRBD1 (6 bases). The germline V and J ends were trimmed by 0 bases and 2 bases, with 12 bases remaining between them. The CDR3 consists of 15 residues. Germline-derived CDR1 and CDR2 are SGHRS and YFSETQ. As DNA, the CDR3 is TGCGCCAGCAGCTTGGTCGCAGGGACAACCTACGAGCAGTACCTC. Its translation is CASSLVAGTTYEQYL.

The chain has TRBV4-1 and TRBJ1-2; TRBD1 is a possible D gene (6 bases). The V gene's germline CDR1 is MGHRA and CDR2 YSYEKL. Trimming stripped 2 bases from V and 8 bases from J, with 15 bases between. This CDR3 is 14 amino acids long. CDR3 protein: CASSQNSGVWGYTF. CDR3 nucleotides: TGCGCCAGCAGCCAAAACTCAGGGGTGTGGGGCTACACCTTC.

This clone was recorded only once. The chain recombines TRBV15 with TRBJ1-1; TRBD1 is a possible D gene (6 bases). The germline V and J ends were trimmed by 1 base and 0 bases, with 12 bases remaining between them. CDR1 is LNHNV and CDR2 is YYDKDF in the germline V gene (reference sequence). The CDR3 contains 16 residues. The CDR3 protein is CATSRGQGTMNTEAFF. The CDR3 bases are TGTGCCACCAGCAGAGGCCAGGGGACCATGAACACTGAAGCTTTCTTT.

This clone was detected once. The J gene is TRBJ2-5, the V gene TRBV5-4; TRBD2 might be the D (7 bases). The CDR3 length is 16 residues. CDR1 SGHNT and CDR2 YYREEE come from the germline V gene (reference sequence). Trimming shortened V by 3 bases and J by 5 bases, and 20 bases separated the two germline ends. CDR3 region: CASSSYGGLVGETQYF. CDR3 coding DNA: TGTGCCAGCAGCTCGTACGGGGGGCTGGTCGGGGAGACCCAGTACTTC. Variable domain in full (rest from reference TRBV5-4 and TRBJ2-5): ETGVTQSPTHLIKTRGQQVTLRCSSQSGHNTVSWYQQALGQGPQFIFQYYREEENGRGNFPPRFSGLQFPNYSSELNVNALELDDSALYLCASSSYGGLVGETQYFGPGTRLLVL.

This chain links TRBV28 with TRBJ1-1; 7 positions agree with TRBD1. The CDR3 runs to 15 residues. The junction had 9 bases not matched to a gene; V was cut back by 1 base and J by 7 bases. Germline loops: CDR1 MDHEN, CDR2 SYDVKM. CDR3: CASSLSTFRGIEAFF. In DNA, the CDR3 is TGTGCCAGCAGTTTATCTACCTTCAGGGGGATTGAAGCTTTCTTT.

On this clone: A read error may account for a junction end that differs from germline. CDR3 in DNA: TGCGCCAGCAGGTTGGACAGGTCCTACGAGCAGTACTTC. Its protein is CASRLDRSYEQYF. The chain employs TRBV5-1 and TRBJ2-7; 7 nucleotides match TRBD1. CDR1 and CDR2 (germline): SGHRS, YFSETQ. This CDR3 is 13 amino acids long.

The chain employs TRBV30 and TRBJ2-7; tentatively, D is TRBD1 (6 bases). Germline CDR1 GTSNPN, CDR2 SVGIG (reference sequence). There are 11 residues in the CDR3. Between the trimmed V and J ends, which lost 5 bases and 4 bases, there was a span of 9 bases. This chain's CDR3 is CAWSDSYEQYF. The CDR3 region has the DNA TGTGCCTGGTCGGACAGTTACGAGCAGTACTTC.

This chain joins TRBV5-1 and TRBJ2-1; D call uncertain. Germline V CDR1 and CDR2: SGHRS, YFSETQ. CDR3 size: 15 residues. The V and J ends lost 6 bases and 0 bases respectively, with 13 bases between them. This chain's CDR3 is CASTRTESSYNEQFF. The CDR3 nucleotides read TGCGCCAGCACCCGCACAGAGAGCTCCTACAATGAGCAGTTCTTC. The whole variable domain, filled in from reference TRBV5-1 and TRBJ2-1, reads KAGVTQTPRYLIKTRGQQVTLSCSPISGHRSVSWYQQTPGQGLQFLFEYFSETQRNKGNFPGRFSGRQFSNSRSEMNVSTLELGDSALYLCASTRTESSYNEQFFGPGTRLTVL.

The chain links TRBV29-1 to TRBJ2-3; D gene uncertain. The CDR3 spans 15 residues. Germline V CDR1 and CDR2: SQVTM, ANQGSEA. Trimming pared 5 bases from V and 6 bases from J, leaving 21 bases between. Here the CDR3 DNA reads TGCAGCGTTCTCATGCTGGGCCAACCCCTGGATACGCAGTATTTT. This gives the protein CSVLMLGQPLDTQYF.

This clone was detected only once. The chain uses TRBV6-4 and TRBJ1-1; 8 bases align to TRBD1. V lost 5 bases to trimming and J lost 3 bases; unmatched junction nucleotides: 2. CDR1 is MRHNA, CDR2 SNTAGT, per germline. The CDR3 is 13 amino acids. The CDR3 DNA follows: TGTGCCAGCAGTAAGGGACAGGACACTGAAGCTTTCTTT. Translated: CASSKGQDTEAFF.

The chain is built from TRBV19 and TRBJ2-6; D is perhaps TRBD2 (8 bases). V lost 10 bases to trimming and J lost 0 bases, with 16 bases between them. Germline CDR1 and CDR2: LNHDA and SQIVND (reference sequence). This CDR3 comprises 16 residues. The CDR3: CATGRGQSSGANVLTF. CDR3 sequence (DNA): TGTGCCACCGGGAGGGGGCAGAGCTCTGGGGCCAACGTCCTGACTTTC.

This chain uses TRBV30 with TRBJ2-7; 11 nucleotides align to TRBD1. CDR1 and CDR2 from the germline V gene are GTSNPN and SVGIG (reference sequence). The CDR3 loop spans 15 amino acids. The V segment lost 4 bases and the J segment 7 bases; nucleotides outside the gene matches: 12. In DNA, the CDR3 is TGTGCCTGGACTAGGTCCGGACAGGGGGCGAGAGAGCAGTACTTC. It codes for CAWTRSGQGAREQYF. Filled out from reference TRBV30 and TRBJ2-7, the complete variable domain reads SQTIHQWPATLVQPVGSPLSLECTVEGTSNPNLYWYRQAAGRGLQLLFYSVGIGQISSEVPQNLSASRPQDRQFILSSKKLLLSDSGFYLCAWTRSGQGAREQYFGPGTRLTVT.

The CDR3 DNA is TGTGCCAGCAGCCTAACTGCGGGGGGGGCAGATACGCAGTATTTT. The encoded protein is CASSLTAGGADTQYF. The V and J genes are TRBV7-7 and TRBJ2-3, with 9 positions matching TRBD2. Looked up from germline, CDR1 is SSHAT and CDR2 is FNYEAQ (reference sequence). V gave up 5 bases and J gave up 4 bases; unmatched junction bases: 7. The CDR3 is made up of 15 amino acids.

DNA for the CDR3: TGCGCCAGCAGCCGGGCTCCCGGGACAGCCACTGAAGCTTTCTTT. Its protein is CASSRAPGTATEAFF. The gene calls are TRBV5-1 and TRBJ1-1; 7 bases match TRBD1. The germline gives CDR1 SGHRS, CDR2 YFSETQ. J was trimmed by 4 bases and V by 4 bases; bases with no gene match: 10. The CDR3 totals 15 residues.

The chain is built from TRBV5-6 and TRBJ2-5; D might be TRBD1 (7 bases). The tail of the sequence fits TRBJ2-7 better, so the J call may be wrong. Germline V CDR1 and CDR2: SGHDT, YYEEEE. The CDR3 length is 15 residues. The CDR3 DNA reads TGTGCCAGCAGCTTGTTCAGGGGGGAGACCTACGAGCAGTACTTC. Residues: CASSLFRGETYEQYF.

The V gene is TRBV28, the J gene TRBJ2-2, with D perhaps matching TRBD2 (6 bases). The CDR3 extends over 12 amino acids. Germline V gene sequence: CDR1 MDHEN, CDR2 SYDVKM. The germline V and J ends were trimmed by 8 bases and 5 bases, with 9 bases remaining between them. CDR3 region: CASRRGTGELFF. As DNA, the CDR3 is TGTGCCAGCCGCCGGGGGACCGGGGAGCTGTTTTTT.

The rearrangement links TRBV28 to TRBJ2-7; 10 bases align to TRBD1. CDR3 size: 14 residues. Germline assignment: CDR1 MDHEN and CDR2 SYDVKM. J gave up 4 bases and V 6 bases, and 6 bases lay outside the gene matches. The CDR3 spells CASRDTGQGYEQYF. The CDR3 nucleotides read TGTGCCAGCAGGGACACGGGACAGGGGTACGAGCAGTACTTC.

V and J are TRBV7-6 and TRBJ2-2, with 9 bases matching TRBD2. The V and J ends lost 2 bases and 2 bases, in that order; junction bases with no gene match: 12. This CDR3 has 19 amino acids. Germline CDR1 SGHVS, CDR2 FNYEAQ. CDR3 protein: CASSLKRDGGGANTGELFF. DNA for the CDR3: TGTGCCAGCAGCTTAAAGCGGGACGGCGGGGGGGCCAACACCGGGGAGCTGTTTTTT.

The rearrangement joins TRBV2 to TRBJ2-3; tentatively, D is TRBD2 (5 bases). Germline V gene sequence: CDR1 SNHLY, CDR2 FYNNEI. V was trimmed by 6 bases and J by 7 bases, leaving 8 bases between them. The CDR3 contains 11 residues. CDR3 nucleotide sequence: TGTGCCAGCAGGAGAGGGAATACGCAGTATTTT. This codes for CASRRGNTQYF.

The CDR3 here is CASSWGLAGGTYEQYF. CDR3 DNA: TGTGCCAGCAGCTGGGGACTAGCGGGGGGAACCTACGAGCAGTACTTC. The J gene is TRBJ2-7, the V gene TRBV5-4; 15 bases are shared with TRBD2. The CDR3 is 16 amino acids. The V gene's germline CDR1 is SGHNT and CDR2 YYREEE (reference sequence). Trimming took 3 bases from V and 2 from J; bases not matched to a gene: 3.

CDR3 DNA sequence: TGTGCCAGCAGTTTATCAGGACTAGTCTCCTACGAGCAGTACTTC. It specifies CASSLSGLVSYEQYF. The chain recombines TRBV27 with TRBJ2-7; 7 bases fit TRBD2. CDR3 length: 15 residues. Germline CDR1 is MNHEY and CDR2 is SMNVEV (reference sequence). Losses at the gene ends were 0 bases for V and 0 bases for J; bases not matched to a gene: 2.